This is a list of T cell receptor beta chains from one sample in a study of T cell responses to AZD1222 COVID-19 vaccine. Generated by immunoSEQ multiplex PCR, the TCRdb table keeps only in-frame clones and is missing some. This sample has about 150,000 clones, with 75% to 95% found just once. Sequences were derived from peripheral blood, sampled 28 days after the second AZD1222 dose. These receptors were collected from an adult who received the AZD1222 COVID-19 vaccine. Both conserved end residues are part of each CDR3. A D gene is named only where the DNA matches it firmly. Size is stated for part of the rows, as once, few or many counts, or as a class when the clone is expanded.

clone size	D gene	V gene	CDR3 length	J gene	CDR3 protein	CDR3 DNA
-	TRBD2	TRBV18	16	TRBJ2-2	CASSSVTSGLTGELFF	TGTGCCAGCTCATCGGTTACTAGCGGACTCACCGGGGAGCTGTTTTTT
-	TRBD2	TRBV5-6	17	TRBJ2-1	CASSGPDAGASYNEQFF	TGTGCCAGCAGCGGGCCAGACGCGGGAGCTTCCTACAATGAGCAGTTCTTC
-	-	TRBV11-2	15	TRBJ2-7	CASSSPGSLTYEQYF	TGTGCCAGCAGCTCCCCAGGAAGTCTGACCTACGAGCAGTACTTC
-	-	TRBV6-1	14	TRBJ1-1	CASSETPRDTEAFF	TGTGCCAGCAGTGAAACTCCCAGGGACACTGAAGCTTTCTTT
-	-	TRBV5-6	15	TRBJ1-6	CASSPDLGNYSPLHF	TGTGCCAGCAGCCCTGACCTGGGGAATTATTCACCCCTCCACTTT
-	-	TRBV7-6	20	TRBJ2-5	CASSLALRWKRAIPQETQYF	TGTGCCAGCAGCTTAGCGTTGAGGTGGAAAAGGGCTATCCCCCAAGAGACCCAGTACTTC
-	-	TRBV6-5	11	TRBJ1-2	CASFGAVGYTF	TGTGCCAGCTTTGGGGCGGTTGGCTACACCTTC
-	TRBD2	TRBV7-8	14	TRBJ2-3	CASSLGGSADTQYF	TGTGCCAGCAGCTTGGGCGGGAGTGCAGATACGCAGTATTTT
-	TRBD1	TRBV14	17	TRBJ1-3	CASSQVPGGFGGNTIYF	TGTGCCAGCAGCCAAGTTCCAGGGGGCTTCGGTGGAAACACCATATATTTT
-	-	TRBV1	18	TRBJ1-1	CTSSQSDRGVNMNTEAFF	TGCACCAGCAGCCAATCGGACAGGGGAGTAAACATGAACACTGAAGCTTTCTTT
once	-	TRBV5-1	13	TRBJ1-1	CASSREQYTEAFF	TGCGCCAGCAGTCGTGAACAGTACACTGAAGCTTTCTTT
-	TRBD1	TRBV27	16	TRBJ2-7	CASSSLGQGATYEQYF	TGTGCCAGCAGTTCACTAGGACAGGGCGCTACCTACGAGCAGTACTTC
-	-	TRBV7-8	12	TRBJ2-2	CASSTEAGELFF	TGTGCCAGCAGCACCGAAGCCGGGGAGCTGTTTTTT
-	-	TRBV24-1	13	TRBJ1-1	CATSDLGGAGAFF	TGTGCCACCAGTGATTTGGGCGGGGCTGGGGCTTTCTTT
-	TRBD1	TRBV2	14	TRBJ1-1	CASNPGQRNTEAFF	TGTGCCAGCAACCCGGGACAGAGGAACACTGAAGCTTTCTTT
-	-	TRBV27	14	TRBJ1-1	CASSLGDTNTEAFF	TGTGCCAGCAGTTTAGGTGACACAAACACTGAAGCTTTCTTT
-	TRBD2	TRBV5-1	16	TRBJ2-1	CASSLDRLAENNEQFF	TGCGCCAGCAGCTTGGATCGACTAGCGGAGAACAATGAGCAGTTCTTC
-	-	TRBV5-1	13	TRBJ2-2	CASSRETTGELFF	TGCGCCAGCAGCAGGGAGACCACCGGGGAGCTGTTTTTT
-	TRBD2	TRBV7-8	16	TRBJ2-5	CASSFGASGSGETQYF	TGTGCCAGCAGCTTTGGGGCTAGCGGGAGCGGGGAGACCCAGTACTTC
-	-	TRBV1	15	TRBJ2-6	CTSSQDHAGANVLTF	TGCACCAGCAGCCAAGATCATGCTGGGGCCAACGTCCTGACTTTC
-	-	TRBV30	13	TRBJ1-4	CAWSVRPGEKLFF	TGTGCCTGGAGTGTACGACCTGGTGAAAAACTGTTTTTT
-	-	TRBV7-8	16	TRBJ1-1	CASSLDRGQFFTEAFF	TGTGCCAGCAGCCTTGACCGGGGGCAGTTTTTCACTGAAGCTTTCTTT
-	TRBD2	TRBV3-1/TRBV3-2	17	TRBJ2-2	CASSQPGLAGRTGELFF	TGTGCCAGCAGCCAGCCGGGACTAGCGGGACGGACCGGGGAGCTGTTTTTT
-	-	TRBV5-1	14	TRBJ2-3	CASSLEGGTDTQYF	TGCGCCAGCAGCTTGGAAGGGGGCACAGATACGCAGTATTTT
-	-	TRBV10-1	16	TRBJ1-1	CASSESGSVMNTEAFF	TGCGCCAGCAGTGAGTCGGGCTCAGTGATGAACACTGAAGCTTTCTTT
-	-	TRBV14	14	TRBJ1-4	CASSPRDGNEKLFF	TGTGCCAGCAGCCCCCGGGACGGAAATGAAAAACTGTTTTTT
-	-	TRBV15	14	TRBJ2-5	CATSRVGAEETQYF	TGTGCCACCAGCAGAGTGGGGGCGGAAGAGACCCAGTACTTC
-	-	TRBV2	13	TRBJ1-1	CASSAGREAEAFF	TGTGCCAGCAGTGCTGGCAGGGAGGCTGAAGCTTTCTTT
-	TRBD1	TRBV30	12	TRBJ2-5	CACGPGGETQYF	TGTGCCTGCGGTCCAGGGGGTGAGACCCAGTACTTC
-	-	TRBV21-1	18	TRBJ2-1	CASSKEVRENFESNEQFF	TGTGCCAGCAGCAAAGAGGTCAGGGAGAATTTCGAGTCCAATGAGCAGTTCTTC
-	-	TRBV3-1/TRBV3-2	14	TRBJ2-7	CASSQAVPRDEQYF	TGTGCCAGCAGCCAAGCGGTCCCTCGGGACGAGCAGTACTTC
-	TRBD2	TRBV6-5	16	TRBJ2-5	CASSSLTSGSRETQYF	TGTGCCAGCAGTTCCTTAACTAGCGGGAGTCGAGAGACCCAGTACTTC
-	TRBD1	TRBV5-4	14	TRBJ1-2	CASRPPTGSTGYTF	TGTGCCAGCAGACCTCCGACAGGGTCGACGGGCTACACCTTC
once	-	TRBV14	13	TRBJ2-7	CASSQDLSGKQYF	TGTGCCAGCAGCCAAGACCTTAGCGGAAAACAGTACTTC
few	-	TRBV12-3/TRBV12-4	12	TRBJ1-1	CASTQGGIEAFF	TGTGCCAGCACCCAAGGGGGGATTGAAGCTTTCTTT
-	TRBD1	TRBV10-3	10	TRBJ2-7	CATGDRAQYF	TGTGCCACAGGCGACAGGGCTCAGTACTTC
-	-	TRBV5-1	15	TRBJ1-5	CASSLDGGGNQPQHF	TGCGCCAGCAGCTTGGACGGGGGGGGCAATCAGCCCCAGCATTTT
-	-	TRBV11-2	12	TRBJ1-3	CASSPIGNTIYF	TGTGCCAGCAGCCCCATTGGAAACACCATATATTTT
-	-	TRBV14	13	TRBJ1-1	CASSRDFGAEAFF	TGTGCCAGCAGCAGGGACTTTGGCGCTGAAGCTTTCTTT
-	-	TRBV15	18	TRBJ1-5	CATSRSDGIRLSNQPQHF	TGTGCCACCAGCAGGAGCGATGGTATACGGCTGAGCAATCAGCCCCAGCATTTT
-	TRBD1	TRBV7-9	14	TRBJ1-2	CASSLDRVGDGYTF	TGTGCCAGCAGCTTGGACAGGGTGGGGGATGGCTACACCTTC
once	-	TRBV19	13	TRBJ1-4	CASRGRMDEKLFF	TGTGCCAGTAGGGGGCGGATGGATGAAAAACTGTTTTTT
-	-	TRBV5-1	10	TRBJ1-6	CASSPPALHF	TGCGCCAGCAGCCCACCGGCCCTCCACTTT
-	-	TRBV15	11	TRBJ2-2	CATGEAGELFF	TGTGCCACCGGCGAGGCCGGGGAGCTGTTTTTT
many	TRBD1	TRBV2	14	TRBJ1-1	CASSLRQGGTEAFF	TGTGCCAGCAGTCTACGACAGGGGGGAACTGAAGCTTTCTTT